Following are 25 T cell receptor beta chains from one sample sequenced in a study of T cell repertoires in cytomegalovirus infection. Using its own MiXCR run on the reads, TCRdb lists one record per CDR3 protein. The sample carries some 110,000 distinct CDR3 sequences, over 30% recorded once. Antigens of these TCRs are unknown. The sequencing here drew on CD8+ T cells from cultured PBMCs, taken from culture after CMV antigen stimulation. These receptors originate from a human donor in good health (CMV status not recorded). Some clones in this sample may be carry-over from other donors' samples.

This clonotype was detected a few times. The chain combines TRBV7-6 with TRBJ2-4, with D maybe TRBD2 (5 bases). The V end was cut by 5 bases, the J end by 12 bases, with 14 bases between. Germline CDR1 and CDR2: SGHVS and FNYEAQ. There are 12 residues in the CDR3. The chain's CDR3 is CASSQEGSGQYF. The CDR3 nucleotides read TGTGCCAGCAGCCAAGAGGGTTCGGGTCAGTACTTC.

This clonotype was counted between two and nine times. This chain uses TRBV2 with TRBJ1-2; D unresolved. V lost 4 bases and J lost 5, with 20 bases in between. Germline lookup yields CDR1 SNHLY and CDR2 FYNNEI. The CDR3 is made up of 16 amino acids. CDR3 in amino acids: CASSGVLDLGGYGYTF. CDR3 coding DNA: TGTGCCAGCAGTGGTGTACTAGATCTCGGTGGTTATGGCTACACCTTC.

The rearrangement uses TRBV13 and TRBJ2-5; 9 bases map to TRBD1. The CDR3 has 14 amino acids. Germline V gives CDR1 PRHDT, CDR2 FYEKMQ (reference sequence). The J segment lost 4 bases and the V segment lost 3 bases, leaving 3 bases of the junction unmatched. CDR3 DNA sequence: TGTGCCAGCAGCTTTACGACAGGGGGAGAGACCCAGTACTTC. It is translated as CASSFTTGGETQYF.

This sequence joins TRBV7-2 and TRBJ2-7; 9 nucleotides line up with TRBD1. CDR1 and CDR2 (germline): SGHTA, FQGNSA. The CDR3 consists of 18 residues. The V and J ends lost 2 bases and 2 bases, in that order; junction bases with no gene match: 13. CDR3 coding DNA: TGTGCCAGCAGCTTACCGGGACAGGGTCGTTTAAGAACCTACGAGCAGTACTTC. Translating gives CASSLPGQGRLRTYEQYF.

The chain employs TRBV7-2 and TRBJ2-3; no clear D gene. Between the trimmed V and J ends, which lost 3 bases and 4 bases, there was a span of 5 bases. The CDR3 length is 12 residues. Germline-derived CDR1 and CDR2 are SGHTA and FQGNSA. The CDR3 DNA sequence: TGTGCCAGCAGCTTTATGGCAGATACGCAGTATTTT. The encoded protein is CASSFMADTQYF.

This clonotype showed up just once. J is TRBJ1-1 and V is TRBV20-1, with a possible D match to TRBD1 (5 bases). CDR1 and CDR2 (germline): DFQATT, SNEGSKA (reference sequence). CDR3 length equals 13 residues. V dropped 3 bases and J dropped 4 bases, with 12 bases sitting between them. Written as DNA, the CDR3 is TGCAGTGCTAGGGTACAGGCGGGCACTGAAGCTTTCTTT. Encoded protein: CSARVQAGTEAFF.

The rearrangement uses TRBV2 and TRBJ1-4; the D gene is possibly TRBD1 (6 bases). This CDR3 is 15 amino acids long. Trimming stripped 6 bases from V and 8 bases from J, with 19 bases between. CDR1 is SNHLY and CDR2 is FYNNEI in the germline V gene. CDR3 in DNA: TGTGCCAGCAGGCACAGGGTCAGGAAGGACGAAAAACTGTTTTTT. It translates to CASRHRVRKDEKLFF.

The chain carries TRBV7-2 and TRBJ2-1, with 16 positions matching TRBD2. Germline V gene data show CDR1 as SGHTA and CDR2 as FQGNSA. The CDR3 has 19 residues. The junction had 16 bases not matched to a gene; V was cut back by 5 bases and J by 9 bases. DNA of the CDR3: TGTGCCAGCAGCGTGAAAAACACCGGGACTAGCGGGGGGGCCGGTGAGCAGTTCTTC. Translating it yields CASSVKNTGTSGGAGEQFF.

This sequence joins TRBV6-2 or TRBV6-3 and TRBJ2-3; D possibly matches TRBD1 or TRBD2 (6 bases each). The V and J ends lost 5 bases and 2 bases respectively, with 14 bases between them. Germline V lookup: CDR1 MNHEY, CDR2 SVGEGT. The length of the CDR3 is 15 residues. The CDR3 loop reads CASSPGADDTDTQYF. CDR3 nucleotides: TGTGCCAGCAGTCCGGGGGCTGACGACACAGATACGCAGTATTTT.

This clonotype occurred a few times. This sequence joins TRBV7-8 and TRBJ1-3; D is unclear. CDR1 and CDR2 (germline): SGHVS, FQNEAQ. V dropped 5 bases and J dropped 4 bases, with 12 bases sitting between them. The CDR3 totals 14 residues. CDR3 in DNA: TGTGCCAGCAGCCCGTCCACTGTCGGAAACACCATATATTTT. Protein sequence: CASSPSTVGNTIYF.

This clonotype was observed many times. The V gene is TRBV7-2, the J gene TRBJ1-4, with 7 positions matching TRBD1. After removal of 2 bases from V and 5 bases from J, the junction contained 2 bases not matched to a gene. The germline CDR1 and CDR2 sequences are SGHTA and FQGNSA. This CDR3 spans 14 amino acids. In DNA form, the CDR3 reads TGTGCCAGCAGCTTAAACAGGGGCAATGAAAAACTGTTTTTT. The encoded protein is CASSLNRGNEKLFF.

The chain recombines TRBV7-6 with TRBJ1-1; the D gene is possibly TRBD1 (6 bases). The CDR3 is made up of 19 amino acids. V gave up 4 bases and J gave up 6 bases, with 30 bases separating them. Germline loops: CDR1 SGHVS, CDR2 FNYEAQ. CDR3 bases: TGTGCCAGCAGCTCTTTAGCGGGGGCGCAGGGCATCGAATTGGCTGAAGCTTTCTTT. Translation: CASSSLAGAQGIELAEAFF.

In DNA form, the CDR3 reads TGTGCCAGCAGTTACTCGGCAGGGGGCTCGTATGGCTACACCTTC. Translated, it gives CASSYSAGGSYGYTF. The chain is built from TRBV6-2 or TRBV6-3 and TRBJ1-2; the match to TRBD1 covers 8 bases. The CDR3 runs 15 residues. Germline V gene data show CDR1 as MNHEY and CDR2 as SVGEGT. The V and J ends lost 0 bases and 5 bases, in that order; junction bases with no gene match: 5.

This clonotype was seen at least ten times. Here the CDR3 DNA reads TGTGCCAGCAGTGGTACAGCTGGAAACACCATATATTTT. Translated, it gives CASSGTAGNTIYF. The chain employs TRBV12-3 or TRBV12-4 and TRBJ1-3; D is unclear. CDR3 length: 13 residues. V was shortened by 5 bases and J by 2 bases, with 7 bases between the two germline ends.

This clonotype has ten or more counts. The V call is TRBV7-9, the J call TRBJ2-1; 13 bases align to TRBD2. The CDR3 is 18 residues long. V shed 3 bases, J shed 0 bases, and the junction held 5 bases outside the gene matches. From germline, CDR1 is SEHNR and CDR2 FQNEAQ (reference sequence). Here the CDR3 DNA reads TGTGCCAGCAGCTTGCACAGGACTAGCGGGGGCTCCTACAATGAGCAGTTCTTC. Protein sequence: CASSLHRTSGGSYNEQFF.

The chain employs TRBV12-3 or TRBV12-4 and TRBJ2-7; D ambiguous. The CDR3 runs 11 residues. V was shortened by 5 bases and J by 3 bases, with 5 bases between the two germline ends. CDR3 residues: CASSQHYEQYF. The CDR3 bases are TGTGCCAGCAGTCAACACTACGAGCAGTACTTC.

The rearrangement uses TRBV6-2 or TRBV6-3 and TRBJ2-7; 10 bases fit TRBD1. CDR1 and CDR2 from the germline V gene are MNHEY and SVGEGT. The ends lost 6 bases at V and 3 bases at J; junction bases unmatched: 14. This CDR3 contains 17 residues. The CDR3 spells CASSYPYRGQGSYEQYF. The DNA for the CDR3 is TGTGCCAGCAGCTACCCCTATAGGGGACAGGGGAGCTACGAGCAGTACTTC.

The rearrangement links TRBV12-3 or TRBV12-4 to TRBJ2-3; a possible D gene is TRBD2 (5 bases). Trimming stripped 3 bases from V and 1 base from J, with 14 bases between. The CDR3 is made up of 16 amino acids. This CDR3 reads CASSFSRLLGTDTQYF. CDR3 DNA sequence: TGTGCCAGCAGTTTCTCGCGACTATTGGGCACAGATACGCAGTATTTT.

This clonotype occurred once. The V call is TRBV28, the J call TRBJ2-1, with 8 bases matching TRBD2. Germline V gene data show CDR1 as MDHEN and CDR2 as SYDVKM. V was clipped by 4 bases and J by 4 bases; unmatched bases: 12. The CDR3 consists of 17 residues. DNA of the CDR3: TGTGCCAGCAGTTCTTATGTCGGGGGGGAAGGATACAATGAGCAGTTCTTC. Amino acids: CASSSYVGGEGYNEQFF. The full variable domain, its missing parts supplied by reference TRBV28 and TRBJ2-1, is DVKVTQSSRYLVKRTGEKVFLECVQDMDHENMFWYRQDPGLGLRLIYFSYDVKMKEKGDIPEGYSVSREKKERFSLILESASTNQTSMYLCASSSYVGGEGYNEQFFGPGTRLTVL.

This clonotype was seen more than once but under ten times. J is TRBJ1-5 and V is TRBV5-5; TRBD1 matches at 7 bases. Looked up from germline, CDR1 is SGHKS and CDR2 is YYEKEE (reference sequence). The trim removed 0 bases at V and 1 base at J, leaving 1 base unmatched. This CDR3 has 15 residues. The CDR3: CASSLEGASNQPQHF. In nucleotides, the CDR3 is TGTGCCAGCAGCTTGGAGGGGGCCAGCAATCAGCCCCAGCATTTT.

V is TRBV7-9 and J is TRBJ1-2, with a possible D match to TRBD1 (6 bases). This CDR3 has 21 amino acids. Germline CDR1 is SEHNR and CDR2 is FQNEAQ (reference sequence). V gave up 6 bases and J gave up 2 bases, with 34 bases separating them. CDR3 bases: TGTGCCAGCAGTTTACACTTAGGCGACCGACAGGTTTCTCCCTTAAACTATGGCTACACCTTC. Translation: CASSLHLGDRQVSPLNYGYTF.

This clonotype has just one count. The CDR3 nucleotides read TGCGCCAGCAGCCAAGATAGACAGGGCGGTTCCAATTCACCCCTCCACTTT. Translated, it gives CASSQDRQGGSNSPLHF. The chain has TRBV4-3 and TRBJ1-6; 7 bases are a match to TRBD1. Germline V gives CDR1 LGHNA, CDR2 YSLEER. Trimming removed 0 bases from V and 7 bases from J; junction bases left unmatched: 9. The CDR3 is 17 amino acids.

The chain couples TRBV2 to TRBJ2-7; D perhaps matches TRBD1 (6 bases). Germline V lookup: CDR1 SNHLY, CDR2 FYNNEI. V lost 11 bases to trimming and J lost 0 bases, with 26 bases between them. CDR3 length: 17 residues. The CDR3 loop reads CASSFEGDGDYSYEQYF. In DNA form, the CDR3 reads TGTGCCTCCTCCTTCGAGGGGGACGGAGACTACTCCTACGAGCAGTACTTC. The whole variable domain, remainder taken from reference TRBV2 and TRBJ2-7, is EPEVTQTPSHQVTQMGQEVILRCVPISNHLYFYWYRQILGQKVEFLVSFYNNEISEKSEIFDDQFSVERPDGSNFTLKIRSTKLEDSAMYFCASSFEGDGDYSYEQYFGPGTRLTVT.

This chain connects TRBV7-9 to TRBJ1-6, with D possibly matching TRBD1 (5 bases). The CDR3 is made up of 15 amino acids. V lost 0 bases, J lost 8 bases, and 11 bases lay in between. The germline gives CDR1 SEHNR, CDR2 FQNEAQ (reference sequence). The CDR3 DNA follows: TGTGCCAGCAGCTTAGCGTTGGGGGGGGATTCACCCCTCCACTTT. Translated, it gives CASSLALGGDSPLHF.

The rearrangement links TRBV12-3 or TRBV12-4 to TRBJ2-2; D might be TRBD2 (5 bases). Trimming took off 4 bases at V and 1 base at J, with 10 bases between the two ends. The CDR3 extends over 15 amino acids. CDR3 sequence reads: CASSSRSGNTGELFF. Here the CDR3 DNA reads TGTGCCAGCAGTTCTAGAAGCGGGAACACCGGGGAGCTGTTTTTT.